This T cell receptor beta chain originates from a study of blood T cell repertoires in COVID-19. Germline-derived CDR1 and CDR2 are MNHEY and SMNVEV (reference sequence). CDR3 length: 16 amino acids. Unmatched junction bases numbered 12, after V lost 6 bases and J lost 4 bases. Data came from immunoSEQ multiplex PCR; TCRdb stores just in-frame clones and leaves some out. The sample has some 190,000 clones, around nine tenths seen once. The V call is TRBV27, the J call TRBJ1-5; 7 nucleotides align to TRBD1. The sequence derives from a woman between 35 and 50 years old who had recovered from COVID-19. Sequencing used peripheral blood. CDR3 sequence reads: CASSPGWGQSNQPQHF. CDR3 bases: TGTGCCAGCAGCCCCGGCTGGGGACAGTCGAATCAGCCCCAGCATTTT.